A selection of T cell receptor beta chains follows, all from one sample in a study of early T cells in non-severe SARS-CoV-2 infection. TCRdb passed the 5' RACE reads through MiXCR, listing each CDR3 protein once. The top ten hold around 4.2% of the sample, which has 56,000 or so distinct CDR3 sequences, 8.2% seen once. What was sequenced was whole blood. Every receptor here comes from an adult who was a healthcare worker with PCR-confirmed SARS-CoV-2 infection or an uninfected control (not recorded which). CDR3s include the opening cysteine and the closing phenylalanine or tryptophan. The D gene is left open where the match is weak. Clone size, where shown, is once, few, many, or a class for clones that have expanded.

j_call d_call clone_size v_call cdr3_nt cdr3_aa
TRBJ2-2 - many TRBV20-1 TGCAGTGCTAGGTCTCAGCGGACCGGGGAGCTGTTTTTT CSARSQRTGELFF
TRBJ2-2 TRBD1 - TRBV12-3/TRBV12-4 TGTGCCAGCCGAAATTCCGGGACAGGAACACCAGAGCTGTTTTTT CASRNSGTGTPELFF
TRBJ2-5 - many TRBV20-1 TGCAGTGCTAGAGATGGAAGGGATTTCAGGGAGACCCAGTACTTC CSARDGRDFRETQYF
TRBJ2-3 - - TRBV6-1 TGTGCCAGCAGCATGAGGGGCACAGATACGCAGTATTTT CASSMRGTDTQYF
TRBJ1-6 TRBD1 many TRBV30 TGTGCCTGGAGTGCCGGGACAGGGAGTTCACCCCTCCACTTT CAWSAGTGSSPLHF
TRBJ1-1 - many TRBV7-2 TGTGCCAGCAGCTTAGCGCACACAGGGTGGGGCACTGAAGCTTTCTTT CASSLAHTGWGTEAFF
TRBJ2-1 TRBD1 many TRBV18 TGTGCCAGCTCACGCGAACCCTCTGGGTCGTGGACAGGGGTCAACGGGGACAATGAGCAGTTCTTC CASSREPSGSWTGVNGDNEQFF
TRBJ2-1 - - TRBV13 TGTGCCAGCAGCAAACAGGGCTGGTACTACAATGAGCAGTTCTTC CASSKQGWYYNEQFF
TRBJ2-1 TRBD2 - TRBV12-3/TRBV12-4 TGTGCCAGCAGTGAGGGACTAGCGAGCATCGATGAGCAGTTCTTC CASSEGLASIDEQFF
TRBJ2-3 - many TRBV20-1 TGCAGTGGTCACATCGGGGGTAACCCCACAGATACGCAGTATTTT CSGHIGGNPTDTQYF
TRBJ2-5 TRBD2 many TRBV4-1 TGCGCCAGCAGCCAGGGACTAACCCGGGAGACCCAGTACTTC CASSQGLTRETQYF
TRBJ2-7 TRBD2 many TRBV11-2 TGTGCCAGCAGCGTCGGACTAGCGCAATCCTACGAGCAGTACTTC CASSVGLAQSYEQYF
TRBJ1-1 - few TRBV6-6 TGTGCCAGCAGTTTGCCGAACACTGAAGCTTTCTTT CASSLPNTEAFF
TRBJ2-6 TRBD2 few TRBV10-3 TGTGCCACCCAGGGAGGGGTTTCTTCTGGGGCCAACGTCCTGACTTTC CATQGGVSSGANVLTF
TRBJ2-3 TRBD1 - TRBV20-1 TGCAGTGCTAGAGATCTCGGACAGGGGGGAGATACGCAGTATTTT CSARDLGQGGDTQYF
TRBJ2-5 - few TRBV5-1 TGCGCCAGCAGTCAGTTTTCCCAAGAGACCCAGTACTTC CASSQFSQETQYF
TRBJ2-5 - - TRBV11-2 TGTGCCAGCAGCTTCAGCGGCCAAGAGACCCAGTACTTC CASSFSGQETQYF